Sequencing of this T cell receptor beta chain was carried out in a study of shared clonotypes between healthy human individuals. The study's findings and limits: Relative to memory subsets, naive subsets generally showed larger estimated richness. Non-shared clonotypes were found to have lower generation probabilities than the clonotypes that were shared by all four of the sorted-subset donors.

The ends lost 2 bases at V and 8 bases at J; junction bases unmatched: 3. The germline V gene has CDR1 SGHTA and CDR2 FQGNSA. CDR3 length equals 15 residues. Genomic DNA (from each subset) was split evenly across several immunoSEQ plates. An approximately 210 ng quantity of DNA, around 30,000 T cell genomes, went into the sorted-subset replicate PCRs. Generated by immunoSEQ multiplex PCR, the TCRdb table keeps only in-frame clones and is missing some. The sample has millions of clones, roughly 92% seen once. About this clone: Its antigen is not known.

The chain uses TRBV7-2 and TRBJ1-6; 10 positions match TRBD1. This TCR was recovered from a man aged 18 to 30 in good health. Sequenced: naive CD4+ T cells sorted from blood. The subset is: CD45RA+ positively selected. The CDR3 coding sequence is TGTGCCAGCAGCTTACAGGGGACAGGGGATTCACCCCTCCACTTT. Amino acids: CASSLQGTGDSPLHF.